This T cell receptor beta chain was recovered during a study of T-cell reconstitution after alpha-beta-depleted transplantation in children. General study results and limits: The study traced high day-60 TCRbeta diversity in some patients to surviving recipient T cells and thymic progenitors.

The table lists this clonotype with a count of one. The antigen is not known. For TCRbeta, the library was prepared with unique molecular identifiers. One entry per CDR3 protein, called by TCRdb with MiXCR from the PCR reads. The sample records a few hundred thousand distinct CDR3 sequences, around 27% being singletons. V dropped 3 bases and J dropped 6 bases, with 9 bases sitting between them. The CDR3 sequence is 13 residues long. Germline CDR1 reads KGHSH; CDR2 reads LQKENI. The specimen comprised PBMCs, sampled before TCRalphabeta/CD19-depleted stem cell transplant. The chain employs TRBV18 and TRBJ2-1, with no clear D. The sequence was obtained from a boy less than two years old with Wiskott-Aldrich syndrome, due to receive a stem cell transplant. The CDR3 coding sequence is TGTGCCAGCTCACCTTTACCGGGCAATGAGCAGTTCTTC. Translation: CASSPLPGNEQFF.